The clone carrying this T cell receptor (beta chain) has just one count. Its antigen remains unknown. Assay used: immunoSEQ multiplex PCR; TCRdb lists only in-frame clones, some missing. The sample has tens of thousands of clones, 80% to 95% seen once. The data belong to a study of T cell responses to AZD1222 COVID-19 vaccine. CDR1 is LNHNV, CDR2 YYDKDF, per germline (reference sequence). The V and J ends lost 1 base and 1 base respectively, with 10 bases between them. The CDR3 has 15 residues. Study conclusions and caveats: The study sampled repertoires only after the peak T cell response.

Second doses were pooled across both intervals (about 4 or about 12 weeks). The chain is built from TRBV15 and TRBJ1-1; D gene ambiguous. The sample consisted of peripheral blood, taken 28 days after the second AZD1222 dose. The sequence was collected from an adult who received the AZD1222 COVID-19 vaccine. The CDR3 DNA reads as TGTGCCACCAGCAGAGTCCAATACACGAACACTGAAGCTTTCTTT. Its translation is CATSRVQYTNTEAFF.